The T cell receptor beta chain described here comes from a study of CD8 T cells in ankylosing spondylitis. Study-wide results and caveats: Earlier reports found some motif variants in synovial fluid and blood in reactive arthritis. One TCR beta motif, made up of seven to nine highly homologous variants, appeared characteristic of ankylosing spondylitis blood. Peripheral blood held disease-linked clones only at relatively low frequency, and these were CD8+.

Libraries for TCR beta were made by quantitative 5'-RACE with molecular barcodes. Using its own MiXCR run on the 5' RACE reads, TCRdb lists one record per CDR3 protein. The table shows 150,000 to 250,000 distinct CDR3 sequences, with about 13% occurring only once. The CDR3 spans 16 residues. With V trimmed by 2 bases and J by 7 bases, 11 bases remained unmatched. Per germline, CDR1 SGHTA and CDR2 FQGNSA. Of note for this clonotype: The antigen is not known.

Sequencing was performed on blood, either unsorted or a sorted T cell fraction (not recorded which). This TCR came from a male donor with ankylosing spondylitis or in good health (not recorded which). The chain combines TRBV7-2 with TRBJ2-7, with TRBD1 matching 10 bases. CDR3 sequence reads: CASSLTGGTGVEEQYF. CDR3 DNA: TGTGCCAGCAGCTTAACCGGCGGGACAGGGGTAGAAGAGCAGTACTTC. Complete variable domain (other parts from reference TRBV7-2 and TRBJ2-7): GAGVSQSPSNKVTEKGKDVELRCDPISGHTALYWYRQSLGQGLEFLIYFQGNSAPDKSGLPSDRFSAERTGGSVSTLTIQRTQQEDSAVYLCASSLTGGTGVEEQYFGPGTRLTVT.